The rows below give T cell receptor beta chains drawn from one sample of a study of T-cell memory formation after mild COVID-19. TCRdb itself ran the 5' RACE reads through MiXCR, one entry per CDR3 protein. The data hold more than 300,000 distinct CDR3 sequences, with 20% to 25% observed a single time. The sequenced sample was PBMCs or a T cell subset sorted from them (not recorded which). The receptors stem from a young man who had mild COVID-19 (a few samples of this study predate the infection). Cell type and time point are not known. Both conserved end residues are part of each CDR3. A D gene is named only where the DNA matches it firmly. Not every row has a clone size; where given, it reads once, few, many or a size class.

>TRBV12-3/TRBV12-4|TRBJ2-2|-|few
CASSWSANTGELFF
TGTGCCAGCAGTTGGTCAGCGAACACCGGGGAGCTGTTTTTT
>TRBV12-3/TRBV12-4|TRBJ2-2|-|once
CASRSGVRYTGELFF
TGTGCCAGCAGGTCGGGGGTCCGATATACCGGGGAGCTGTTTTTT
>TRBV2|TRBJ2-7|-|few
CASSEDRIKYYEQYF
TGTGCCAGCAGTGAAGACAGGATCAAGTACTACGAGCAGTACTTC
>TRBV4-3|TRBJ1-2|-|few
CASSQWGYPTYGYTF
TGCGCCAGCAGCCAATGGGGCTATCCCACCTATGGCTACACCTTC
>TRBV24-1|TRBJ2-1|-|-
CATSAPQDRGCNNEQFF
TGTGCCACCAGTGCCCCACAGGACCGCGGGTGTAACAATGAGCAGTTCTTC
>TRBV29-1|TRBJ1-1|-|few
CSVVLHTEAFF
TGCAGCGTGGTACTACACACTGAAGCTTTCTTT
>TRBV5-1|TRBJ1-3|-|many
CASSPTDPPGNTIYF
TGCGCCAGCAGCCCGACGGACCCGCCTGGAAACACCATATATTTT
>TRBV12-3/TRBV12-4|TRBJ2-3|TRBD2|few
CASTHSGGRLDTQYF
TGTGCCAGCACCCATTCGGGGGGGCGACTTGATACGCAGTATTTT
>TRBV9|TRBJ2-7|-|few
CASGLDPSSYEQYF
TGTGCCAGCGGGTTAGACCCTTCAAGCTACGAGCAGTACTTC
>TRBV7-9|TRBJ1-4|TRBD1|-
CASSLMRTGVEKLFF
TGTGCCAGCAGCTTGATGCGGACAGGGGTCGAAAAACTGTTTTTT
>TRBV24-1|TRBJ2-5|-|-
CATSDSGNQETQYF
TGTGCCACCAGTGATTCGGGCAACCAAGAGACCCAGTACTTC
>TRBV7-7|TRBJ1-1|TRBD1|-
CASSRDRQTEAFF
TGTGCCAGCAGCCGGGACAGGCAGACTGAAGCTTTCTTT
>TRBV6-2/TRBV6-3|TRBJ2-1|-|-
CASGRRGWAYNEQFF
TGTGCCAGCGGTCGGCGGGGTTGGGCCTACAATGAGCAGTTCTTC
>TRBV6-2/TRBV6-3|TRBJ2-4|-|-
CASSYILAGPTMKNIQYF
TGTGCCAGCAGTTATATTTTAGCAGGACCCACAATGAAAAACATTCAGTACTTC
>TRBV29-1|TRBJ2-1|-|few
CSVGVMGNEQFF
TGCAGCGTTGGCGTTATGGGCAATGAGCAGTTCTTC
>TRBV23-1|TRBJ1-4|-|-
CASSQRAGRDEKLFF
TGCGCCAGCAGCCAACGGGCAGGGCGGGACGAAAAACTGTTTTTT
>TRBV3-1|TRBJ1-1|-|-
CASSPTSGRGEAFF
TGTGCCAGCAGCCCTACCTCAGGAAGGGGTGAAGCTTTCTTT
>TRBV6-4|TRBJ1-1|-|-
CASSGGGASEAFF
TGTGCCAGCAGTGGTGGGGGGGCTTCTGAAGCTTTCTTT
>TRBV4-2|TRBJ1-2|-|once
CASSKGLGALNGYTF
TGTGCCAGCAGCAAAGGTTTGGGGGCACTAAATGGCTACACCTTC
>TRBV4-3|TRBJ2-1|-|few
CASSPWVGNYNEQFF
TGCGCCAGCAGCCCATGGGTAGGGAACTACAATGAGCAGTTCTTC
>TRBV20-1|TRBJ2-7|-|few
CSASAPQYF
TGCAGTGCTTCGGCTCCTCAGTACTTC
>TRBV29-1|TRBJ1-2|-|-
CSVDEDYGYTF
TGCAGCGTTGATGAGGACTATGGCTACACCTTC
>TRBV20-1|TRBJ2-1|-|-
CSARDMAGAGDEQFF
TGCAGTGCTAGAGATATGGCGGGGGCTGGGGATGAGCAGTTCTTC
>TRBV6-6|TRBJ1-1|-|-
CATLIPADLNTEAFF
TGTGCCACCCTAATCCCGGCAGATTTGAACACTGAAGCTTTCTTT
>TRBV6-5|TRBJ1-4|-|many
CASRLTRSKEKLFF
TGTGCCAGCAGACTCACGAGGTCTAAAGAAAAACTGTTTTTT
>TRBV6-5|TRBJ2-5|-|few
CASSYSSHAETQYF
TGTGCCAGCAGTTACTCGAGTCACGCAGAGACCCAGTACTTC
>TRBV9|TRBJ2-5|-|few
CASSPRLEMWGEETQYF
TGTGCCAGCAGCCCAAGACTCGAAATGTGGGGTGAAGAGACCCAGTACTTC
>TRBV7-9|TRBJ2-2|TRBD2|-
CASRRYASGGNTGELFF
TGTGCCAGCCGCCGCTACGCTAGCGGGGGGAACACCGGGGAGCTGTTTTTT
>TRBV12-3/TRBV12-4|TRBJ2-1|-|few
CASSDSELGTQFF
TGTGCCAGCAGCGACAGCGAACTAGGGACGCAGTTCTTC
>TRBV12-3/TRBV12-4|TRBJ1-5|TRBD1|few
CASSEDRKGDQPQHF
TGTGCCAGCAGCGAGGACAGGAAAGGGGATCAGCCCCAGCATTTT
>TRBV6-1|TRBJ2-2|TRBD1|-
CATQDRGIGNTGELFF
TGTGCCACCCAGGACAGGGGCATAGGCAACACCGGGGAGCTGTTTTTT
>TRBV4-2|TRBJ2-2|-|-
CASSPNQPGELFF
TGTGCCAGCAGCCCGAACCAACCCGGGGAGCTGTTTTTT
>TRBV18|TRBJ2-5|-|-
CASSFQVETQYF
TGTGCCAGCTCATTCCAAGTCGAGACCCAGTACTTC